A selection of T cell receptor beta chains follows, all from one sample in a study of blood T cell repertoires in COVID-19. Repertoires were generated with immunoSEQ multiplex PCR, while TCRdb's copy carries only in-frame clones and drops some. The table lists under 300,000 clones, around 90% of them singletons, with roughly 0.89% in the top ten. Sequencing input: peripheral blood. All receptors come from a man younger than 45 with COVID-19, enrolled during active disease. The CDR3 runs from the conserved cysteine through the conserved F or W. Each record gives: CDR3 DNA, CDR3 protein, CDR3 length, V gene, J gene, D gene, clone size. D genes are given only for firm matches. Clone size appears in some rows only: once, few, many, or a class for an expanded clone.

TGTGCCAGTAGTTTATCGCGACAGGGGAACACCGGGGAGCTGTTTTTT	CASSLSRQGNTGELFF	16	TRBV19	TRBJ2-2	TRBD1	NA
TGTGCCAGCTCCCAAGGACAGGGCCTCTACAATGAGCAGTTCTTC	CASSQGQGLYNEQFF	15	TRBV18	TRBJ2-1	TRBD1	once
TGTGCCAGCAGTGAAGCGCATGGGCAGGTCTATGGCTACACCTTC	CASSEAHGQVYGYTF	15	TRBV6-1	TRBJ1-2	NA	NA
TGTGCCAGCAGCGTAGAACCTAGCGGGGGGGGAGAGACCCAGTACTTC	CASSVEPSGGGETQYF	16	TRBV9	TRBJ2-5	TRBD2	NA
TGTGCCATCAGTGAGTCAGCAGGGGTGAATAATTCACCCCTCCACTTT	CAISESAGVNNSPLHF	16	TRBV10-3	TRBJ1-6	NA	NA
TGTGCCAGCAGCCTAGGTACAGGGAGCACTGAAGCTTTCTTT	CASSLGTGSTEAFF	14	TRBV3-1/TRBV3-2	TRBJ1-1	NA	NA
TGTGCCAGCAGTGATCCGGGGGGACCGAATGAAGCTTTCTTT	CASSDPGGPNEAFF	14	TRBV25-1	TRBJ1-1	NA	NA
TGCAGCGTTGATGGGCTAGCGGGGGGGGCGAGCTCCTACAATGAGCAGTTCTTC	CSVDGLAGGASSYNEQFF	18	TRBV29-1	TRBJ2-1	TRBD2	NA
TGTGCCATCAGGCCTACAGGGGAAGGGACTGAAGCTTTCTTT	CAIRPTGEGTEAFF	14	TRBV10-3	TRBJ1-1	TRBD1	NA
TGTGCCAGCAGCCTTTCCGGGACAGGGAGCTATGGCTACACCTTC	CASSLSGTGSYGYTF	15	TRBV13	TRBJ1-2	TRBD1	NA
TGTGCCATCAGATCGGACAGAGTCGGATATGGCTACACCTTC	CAIRSDRVGYGYTF	14	TRBV10-3	TRBJ1-2	NA	NA
TGTGCCAGCAGCTACGGACAGTATAATTCACCCCTCCACTTT	CASSYGQYNSPLHF	14	TRBV7-9	TRBJ1-6	NA	NA
TGTGCCAGCAGGGCGGGGGGCGACCAGCATTTT	CASRAGGDQHF	11	TRBV2	TRBJ1-5	NA	NA
TGTGCCAGCAGCTTACAGGGGGCTGGAGGCTACACCTTC	CASSLQGAGGYTF	13	TRBV12-3/TRBV12-4	TRBJ1-2	TRBD1	once
TGTGCCAGCAGCCGGGACGCCGAGGGAGGGCAGTTCTTC	CASSRDAEGGQFF	13	TRBV3-1/TRBV3-2	TRBJ2-1	NA	NA
TGTGCCAGCAGCGAGGGACTACAAGAGACCCAGTACTTC	CASSEGLQETQYF	13	TRBV5-4	TRBJ2-5	TRBD2	NA
TGTGCCAGCAGCTCCGGCCGCGGGTCTAGCACAGATACGCAGTATTTT	CASSSGRGSSTDTQYF	16	TRBV11-1	TRBJ2-3	NA	NA
TGCGCCAGCAGCCAGCCCGGACAGGGCAGCGATGGCTACACCTTC	CASSQPGQGSDGYTF	15	TRBV4-1	TRBJ1-2	TRBD1	NA
TGCGCCAGCAGCCAAGGCACTAGAGTAGATACGCAGTATTTT	CASSQGTRVDTQYF	14	TRBV4-1	TRBJ2-3	NA	NA
TGTGCCAGCAGCTTGGAAGGACAGGGGGTTGATACGCAGTATTTT	CASSLEGQGVDTQYF	15	TRBV5-4	TRBJ2-3	TRBD1	NA
TGTGCCTGGAGTGTACGGGGTGGCGAGCAGTACTTC	CAWSVRGGEQYF	12	TRBV30	TRBJ2-7	NA	NA
TGTGCCAGTAGTGATGGGACAGGGAGCAACGAGCAGTACTTC	CASSDGTGSNEQYF	14	TRBV19	TRBJ2-7	TRBD1	NA
TGTGCCAGCAGTGAACCGGCGGGGGGTCCGAGCAATCAGCCCCAGCATTTT	CASSEPAGGPSNQPQHF	17	TRBV6-1	TRBJ1-5	NA	NA
TGCGCCAGCAGCCCGGGGGAGGAGACAGGGTCGGTTTCACCCCTCCACTTT	CASSPGEETGSVSPLHF	17	TRBV5-1	TRBJ1-6	TRBD1	NA
TGTGCCAGCGCCCCCGTCGCCGGGTTTCGCAATCAGCCCCAGCATTTT	CASAPVAGFRNQPQHF	16	TRBV27	TRBJ1-5	NA	NA
TGCGCCAGCAGCCCGGGACACCCTGGAACTGAAGCTTTCTTT	CASSPGHPGTEAFF	14	TRBV5-1	TRBJ1-1	NA	NA
TGTGCCAGCAGCCAAGCGGGACAGAGGTACGAGCAGTACTTC	CASSQAGQRYEQYF	14	TRBV3-1/TRBV3-2	TRBJ2-7	TRBD1	NA
TGTGCCAGCAGCTCCTTGGACAGCGTGAACACTGAAGCTTTCTTT	CASSSLDSVNTEAFF	15	TRBV7-9	TRBJ1-1	NA	NA
TGTGCCAGCAGCGTCGGGACTTATGGCTACACCTTC	CASSVGTYGYTF	12	TRBV7-9	TRBJ1-2	NA	NA
TGTGCCAGCAGCTTAACAGGGGCAGGGACCGAGACCCAGTACTTC	CASSLTGAGTETQYF	15	TRBV7-9	TRBJ2-5	TRBD1	NA
TGTGCCAGCAGTTGGGGAGGGCGGAGGGGGGTTGAGACCCAGTACTTC	CASSWGGRRGVETQYF	16	TRBV28	TRBJ2-5	NA	NA
TGTGCCACACGACAGGGAACTCAGCCCCAGCATTTT	CATRQGTQPQHF	12	TRBV6-5	TRBJ1-5	TRBD1	NA
TGTGCCATCAGCCCGGACACGACTTACGAGCAGTACTTC	CAISPDTTYEQYF	13	TRBV10-3	TRBJ2-7	NA	NA
TGCGCCAGCAGCTTGGTGTCCCGCAGGAACACCGGGGAGCTGTTTTTT	CASSLVSRRNTGELFF	16	TRBV5-1	TRBJ2-2	NA	NA
TGTGCCAGCAGCATACTAGCGGGGAGGAACACCGGGGAGCTGTTTTTT	CASSILAGRNTGELFF	16	TRBV9	TRBJ2-2	TRBD2	NA
TGTGCCAGCGGAGTTGCTTACTACGAGCAGTACTTC	CASGVAYYEQYF	12	TRBV2	TRBJ2-7	NA	NA
TGTGCCAGCAGCCCCCGTGGTTTAGTGGAGCCCACTGAAGCTTTCTTT	CASSPRGLVEPTEAFF	16	TRBV9	TRBJ1-1	NA	NA
TGCGCCAGCAGCTCGCCGGGAGCATTCCAAGAGACCCAGTACTTC	CASSSPGAFQETQYF	15	TRBV5-1	TRBJ2-5	NA	NA
TGTGCCAGCAGCAGAATGGAACAGGGACCCTATGGCTACACCTTC	CASSRMEQGPYGYTF	15	TRBV25-1	TRBJ1-2	NA	NA
TGTGCTAGCAGCGTGGAGGAAACCTACGAGCAGTACTTC	CASSVEETYEQYF	13	TRBV9	TRBJ2-7	NA	NA
TGTGCCAGCAGCCAACACGATGGACAGGGCGGATGGGGCAATCAGCCCCAGCATTTT	CASSQHDGQGGWGNQPQHF	19	TRBV4-2	TRBJ1-5	TRBD1	NA
TGTGCCAGTAGTACCCCGGACAGGGATACGCAGTATTTT	CASSTPDRDTQYF	13	TRBV19	TRBJ2-3	TRBD1	NA
TGTGCCAGCAGCTCTTCCTATGCGGGGCGGGGAGATACGCAGTATTTT	CASSSSYAGRGDTQYF	16	TRBV5-6	TRBJ2-3	NA	NA
TGTGCCAGCAGCTTAGGGGAGAGCTCCTACAATGAGCAGTTCTTC	CASSLGESSYNEQFF	15	TRBV7-9	TRBJ2-1	NA	NA
TGTGCCAGCTCACCCTCAAACAGGAACTATGGCTACACCTTC	CASSPSNRNYGYTF	14	TRBV18	TRBJ1-2	NA	NA